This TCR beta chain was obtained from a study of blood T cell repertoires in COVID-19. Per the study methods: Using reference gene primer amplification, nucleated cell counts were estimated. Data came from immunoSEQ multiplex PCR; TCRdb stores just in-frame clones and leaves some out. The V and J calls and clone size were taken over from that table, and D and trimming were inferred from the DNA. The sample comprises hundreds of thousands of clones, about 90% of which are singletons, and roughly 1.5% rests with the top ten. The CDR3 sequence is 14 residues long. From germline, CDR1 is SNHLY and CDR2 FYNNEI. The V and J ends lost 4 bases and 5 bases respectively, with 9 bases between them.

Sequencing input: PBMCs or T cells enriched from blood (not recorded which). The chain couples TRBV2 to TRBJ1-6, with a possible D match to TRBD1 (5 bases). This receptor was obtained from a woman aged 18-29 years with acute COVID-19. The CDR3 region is CASSGQRHNSPLHF. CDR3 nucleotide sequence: TGTGCCAGCAGTGGACAGCGACATAATTCACCCCTCCACTTT. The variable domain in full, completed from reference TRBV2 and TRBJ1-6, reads EPEVTQTPSHQVTQMGQEVILRCVPISNHLYFYWYRQILGQKVEFLVSFYNNEISEKSEIFDDQFSVERPDGSNFTLKIRSTKLEDSAMYFCASSGQRHNSPLHFGNGTRLTVT.